These T cell receptor beta chains were read from a single sample in a study of Ad26.COV2.S vaccination and SARS-CoV-2 variants. TCRdb keeps only in-frame clones here, not all; method: immunoSEQ multiplex PCR. The data contain about 680,000 clones, approximately 88% of them singletons. Sequencing used peripheral blood, obtained in a trial of Ad26.COV2.S vaccine versus placebo. All receptors derive from a person between 18 and 65 years old who received the Ad26.COV2.S COVID-19 vaccine or a placebo. The CDR3 runs from the conserved cysteine through the conserved F or W. A D gene is named only where the DNA matches it firmly. Some rows have no size entry. The others give once, few or many, or a class for an expanded clone.

CDR3 length: 15; J gene: TRBJ1-4; V gene: TRBV2; clone size: .; D gene: .; CDR3 protein: CASSARWGGGEKLFF; CDR3 DNA: TGTGCCAGCAGTGCCCGGTGGGGCGGTGGTGAAAAACTGTTTTTT
CDR3 length: 14; J gene: TRBJ2-1; V gene: TRBV3-1/TRBV3-2; clone size: .; D gene: .; CDR3 protein: CASSLSLGYNEQFF; CDR3 DNA: TGTGCCAGCAGCCTCTCTCTGGGGTACAATGAGCAGTTCTTC
CDR3 length: 16; J gene: TRBJ2-2; V gene: TRBV4-2; clone size: .; D gene: .; CDR3 protein: CASSRFGTSNTGELFF; CDR3 DNA: TGTGCCAGCAGCCGATTCGGGACCTCGAACACCGGGGAGCTGTTTTTT
CDR3 length: 14; J gene: TRBJ1-4; V gene: TRBV11-1; clone size: .; D gene: TRBD1; CDR3 protein: CASRDTGGGEKLFF; CDR3 DNA: TGTGCCAGCAGGGATACAGGGGGCGGCGAAAAACTGTTTTTT
CDR3 length: 14; J gene: TRBJ1-4; V gene: TRBV10-3; clone size: .; D gene: .; CDR3 protein: CAISESRADEKLFF; CDR3 DNA: TGTGCCATCAGTGAGTCGAGGGCGGATGAAAAACTGTTTTTT
CDR3 length: 11; J gene: TRBJ2-1; V gene: TRBV20-1; clone size: .; D gene: .; CDR3 protein: CSARGGTEQFF; CDR3 DNA: TGCAGTGCTAGAGGCGGTACTGAGCAGTTCTTC
CDR3 length: 13; J gene: TRBJ1-1; V gene: TRBV30; clone size: .; D gene: .; CDR3 protein: CACAGRGGTEAFF; CDR3 DNA: TGTGCCTGTGCGGGCCGGGGGGGCACTGAAGCTTTCTTT
CDR3 length: 13; J gene: TRBJ1-1; V gene: TRBV18; clone size: once; D gene: .; CDR3 protein: CASSPDGGTEAFF; CDR3 DNA: TGTGCCAGCTCACCAGACGGAGGCACTGAAGCTTTCTTT
CDR3 length: 14; J gene: TRBJ1-6; V gene: TRBV2; clone size: .; D gene: .; CDR3 protein: CASLRDGANSPLHF; CDR3 DNA: TGTGCCAGCCTGAGAGACGGGGCGAATTCACCCCTCCACTTT
CDR3 length: 14; J gene: TRBJ1-2; V gene: TRBV5-1; clone size: .; D gene: .; CDR3 protein: CASSLVDSNYGYTF; CDR3 DNA: TGCGCCAGCAGCTTGGTCGACTCTAACTATGGCTACACCTTC
CDR3 length: 13; J gene: TRBJ2-3; V gene: TRBV6-6; clone size: .; D gene: .; CDR3 protein: CASNHRSTDTQYF; CDR3 DNA: TGTGCCAGCAACCACAGGAGCACAGATACGCAGTATTTT
CDR3 length: 13; J gene: TRBJ1-5; V gene: TRBV12-3/TRBV12-4; clone size: .; D gene: TRBD1; CDR3 protein: CASSQGAERPQHF; CDR3 DNA: TGTGCCAGCAGCCAGGGGGCGGAACGGCCCCAGCATTTT
CDR3 length: 13; J gene: TRBJ2-1; V gene: TRBV27; clone size: .; D gene: .; CDR3 protein: CASSSSRDTQQFF; CDR3 DNA: TGTGCCAGCAGTTCCTCCCGGGACACACAGCAGTTCTTC
CDR3 length: 12; J gene: TRBJ2-3; V gene: TRBV6-5; clone size: few; D gene: .; CDR3 protein: CASSPGTDTQYF; CDR3 DNA: TGTGCCAGCAGCCCCGGCACAGATACGCAGTATTTT
CDR3 length: 13; J gene: TRBJ2-5; V gene: TRBV6-1; clone size: .; D gene: .; CDR3 protein: CASSDVAQETQYF; CDR3 DNA: TGTGCCAGCAGTGACGTGGCCCAAGAGACCCAGTACTTC
CDR3 length: 13; J gene: TRBJ1-5; V gene: TRBV30; clone size: .; D gene: .; CDR3 protein: CAWSGQGVGPQHF; CDR3 DNA: TGTGCCTGGAGTGGGCAGGGAGTTGGGCCCCAGCATTTT
CDR3 length: 16; J gene: TRBJ2-7; V gene: TRBV3-1/TRBV3-2; clone size: .; D gene: TRBD2; CDR3 protein: CASTTEGGGGAYEQYF; CDR3 DNA: TGTGCCAGCACCACGGAGGGTGGCGGGGGGGCCTACGAGCAGTACTTC
CDR3 length: 13; J gene: TRBJ2-5; V gene: TRBV6-5; clone size: .; D gene: .; CDR3 protein: CASRLGVEETQYF; CDR3 DNA: TGTGCCAGCAGGCTGGGGGTGGAGGAGACCCAGTACTTC
CDR3 length: 16; J gene: TRBJ2-3; V gene: TRBV30; clone size: .; D gene: .; CDR3 protein: CAWGAGRTSSTDTQYF; CDR3 DNA: TGTGCCTGGGGAGCAGGGCGAACCTCTAGCACAGATACGCAGTATTTT
CDR3 length: 16; J gene: TRBJ2-3; V gene: TRBV7-2; clone size: .; D gene: TRBD2; CDR3 protein: CASSSGLAGATDTQYF; CDR3 DNA: TGTGCCAGCAGCTCCGGACTAGCGGGGGCCACAGATACGCAGTATTTT
CDR3 length: 15; J gene: TRBJ2-7; V gene: TRBV7-9; clone size: .; D gene: TRBD2; CDR3 protein: CASNSGLAGVIEQYF; CDR3 DNA: TGTGCCAGCAACTCGGGACTAGCGGGAGTTATAGAGCAGTACTTC
CDR3 length: 15; J gene: TRBJ2-7; V gene: TRBV27; clone size: .; D gene: TRBD2; CDR3 protein: CASSWGSGSSYEQYF; CDR3 DNA: TGTGCCAGCAGTTGGGGTAGCGGGAGCTCCTACGAGCAGTACTTC
CDR3 length: 16; J gene: TRBJ2-2; V gene: TRBV25-1; clone size: few; D gene: TRBD2; CDR3 protein: CASSQRLAGAAGELFF; CDR3 DNA: TGTGCCAGCAGTCAAAGACTAGCGGGAGCGGCCGGGGAGCTGTTTTTT
CDR3 length: 13; J gene: TRBJ1-2; V gene: TRBV6-5; clone size: .; D gene: TRBD1; CDR3 protein: CASSYGQAPGYTF; CDR3 DNA: TGTGCCAGCAGTTACGGACAGGCTCCTGGCTACACCTTC
CDR3 length: 15; J gene: TRBJ2-3; V gene: TRBV24-1; clone size: .; D gene: .; CDR3 protein: CATSTGTGSTDTQYF; CDR3 DNA: TGTGCCACCAGTACGGGGACGGGTAGCACAGATACGCAGTATTTT
CDR3 length: 14; J gene: TRBJ1-3; V gene: TRBV4-1; clone size: .; D gene: .; CDR3 protein: CASSPAGSGNTIYF; CDR3 DNA: TGCGCCAGCAGCCCCGCGGGGTCTGGAAACACCATATATTTT
CDR3 length: 15; J gene: TRBJ1-5; V gene: TRBV5-6; clone size: .; D gene: .; CDR3 protein: CASSFVGRDNQPQHF; CDR3 DNA: TGTGCCAGCAGCTTTGTCGGTAGAGACAATCAGCCCCAGCATTTT
CDR3 length: 13; J gene: TRBJ2-7; V gene: TRBV3-1/TRBV3-2; clone size: .; D gene: .; CDR3 protein: CASSQGGQGEQYF; CDR3 DNA: TGTGCCAGCAGCCAAGGGGGGCAAGGGGAGCAGTACTTC
CDR3 length: 18; J gene: TRBJ2-3; V gene: TRBV4-2; clone size: .; D gene: .; CDR3 protein: CASSLSLSGAGGTDTQYF; CDR3 DNA: TGTGCCAGCAGCCTTTCACTATCAGGGGCGGGGGGCACAGATACGCAGTATTTT
CDR3 length: 14; J gene: TRBJ2-7; V gene: TRBV7-6; clone size: .; D gene: .; CDR3 protein: CASSLGGDEGEQYF; CDR3 DNA: TGTGCCAGCAGCCTAGGAGGGGACGAGGGCGAGCAGTACTTC
CDR3 length: 14; J gene: TRBJ2-7; V gene: TRBV5-8; clone size: .; D gene: TRBD2; CDR3 protein: CASSWPGGGYEQYF; CDR3 DNA: TGTGCCAGCAGCTGGCCCGGGGGGGGCTACGAGCAGTACTTC
CDR3 length: 15; J gene: TRBJ1-1; V gene: TRBV3-1/TRBV3-2; clone size: .; D gene: .; CDR3 protein: CASSSSGGAKTEAFF; CDR3 DNA: TGTGCCAGCAGCTCGAGTGGGGGCGCAAAGACTGAAGCTTTCTTT
CDR3 length: 13; J gene: TRBJ1-5; V gene: TRBV19; clone size: .; D gene: TRBD1; CDR3 protein: CASSTGQAVNRHF; CDR3 DNA: TGTGCCAGTAGTACGGGACAGGCCGTAAATAGGCATTTT
CDR3 length: 14; J gene: TRBJ2-2; V gene: TRBV3-1/TRBV3-2; clone size: .; D gene: TRBD2; CDR3 protein: CASSQGGGAGELFF; CDR3 DNA: TGTGCCAGCAGCCAAGGCGGGGGGGCCGGGGAGCTGTTTTTT
CDR3 length: 9; J gene: TRBJ1-2; V gene: TRBV20-1; clone size: .; D gene: .; CDR3 protein: CSASGNYLF; CDR3 DNA: TGCAGTGCTAGTGGTAATTACCTCTTC
CDR3 length: 14; J gene: TRBJ1-4; V gene: TRBV2; clone size: .; D gene: TRBD1; CDR3 protein: CASRDRARNEKLFF; CDR3 DNA: TGTGCCAGCAGAGACAGGGCCCGAAATGAAAAACTGTTTTTT